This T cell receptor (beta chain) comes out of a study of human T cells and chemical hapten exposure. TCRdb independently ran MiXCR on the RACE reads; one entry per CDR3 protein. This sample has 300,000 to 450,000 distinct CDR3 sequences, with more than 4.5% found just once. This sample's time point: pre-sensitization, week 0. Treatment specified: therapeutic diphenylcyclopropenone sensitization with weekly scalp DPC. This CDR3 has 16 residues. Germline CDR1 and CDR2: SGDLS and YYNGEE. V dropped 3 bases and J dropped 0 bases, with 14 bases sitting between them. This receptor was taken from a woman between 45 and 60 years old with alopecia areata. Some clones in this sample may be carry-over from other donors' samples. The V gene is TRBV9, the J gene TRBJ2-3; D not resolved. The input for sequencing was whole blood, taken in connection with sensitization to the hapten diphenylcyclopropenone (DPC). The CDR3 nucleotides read TGTGCCAGCAGCGAACCACCCTCTTATAGCACAGATACGCAGTATTTT. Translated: CASSEPPSYSTDTQYF.